The T cell receptor beta chain under discussion was sequenced for a study of Ad26.COV2.S vaccination and SARS-CoV-2 variants. Study in general: The donor belonged to the COV1001 Ad26.COV2.S trial arm.

Clones were read by immunoSEQ multiplex PCR, and TCRdb kept only the in-frame ones, dropping some. The table records some 290,000 clones, around four fifths of them present only once. Study outcomes and limitations: Ad26.COV2.S recipients had broader spike-specific TCRs (P = 0.0014). Post-vaccination spike-specific CD8+ and CD4+ T cell responses reportedly had substantial breadth.

Treatment reported: around 19 received Ad26.COV2.S at low or high dose, single or two shots; roughly five received placebo; per-sample allocation not given. It was on day 63 after the first vaccine or placebo injection that samples were taken. Ad26.COV2.S expressed prefusion-stabilized spike from the original Wuhan strain. Notes on this clone: The antigen is undetermined.

This CDR3 has 16 residues. V lost 0 bases, J lost 2 bases, and 13 bases lay in between. Germline values: CDR1 MGHRA, CDR2 YSYEKL. The chain recombines TRBV4-1 with TRBJ1-2; unclear D gene. This sequence was found in a person aged 18-65 years who received the Ad26.COV2.S COVID-19 vaccine or a placebo. The sample in question was peripheral blood, obtained in a trial of Ad26.COV2.S vaccine versus placebo. The CDR3 is CASSQDSLNSNYGYTF. As DNA, the CDR3 is TGCGCCAGCAGCCAAGATAGTCTAAACAGCAACTATGGCTACACCTTC.